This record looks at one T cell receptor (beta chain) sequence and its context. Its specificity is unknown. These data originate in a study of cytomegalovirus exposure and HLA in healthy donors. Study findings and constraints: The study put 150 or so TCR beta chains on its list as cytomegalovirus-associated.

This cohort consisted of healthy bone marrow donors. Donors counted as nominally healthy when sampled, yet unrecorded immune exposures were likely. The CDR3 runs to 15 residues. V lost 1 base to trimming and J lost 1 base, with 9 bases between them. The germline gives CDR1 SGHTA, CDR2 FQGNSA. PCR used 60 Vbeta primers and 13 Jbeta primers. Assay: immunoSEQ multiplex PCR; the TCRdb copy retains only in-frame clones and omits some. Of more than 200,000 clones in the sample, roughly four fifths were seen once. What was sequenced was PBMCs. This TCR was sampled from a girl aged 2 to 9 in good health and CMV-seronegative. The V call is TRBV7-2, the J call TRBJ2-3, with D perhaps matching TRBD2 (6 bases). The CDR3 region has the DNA TGTGCCAGCAGCTTAGGAGCGGGCGGCACAGATACGCAGTATTTT. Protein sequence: CASSLGAGGTDTQYF.